Below, 21 T cell receptor beta chains from the same sample are listed, as sequenced in a study of T cells after yellow fever vaccination. TCRdb reprocessed the 5' RACE reads with MiXCR, giving one entry per CDR3 protein. The sample yields 20,000 to 25,000 distinct CDR3 sequences, roughly 5% seen once. The source was PBMCs, either bulk or a sorted T-cell subset (CD4+, CD8+, memory, or dextramer-sorted; not recorded which), collected roughly 46 days after the first yellow fever vaccination. The receptors were gathered from a man between 18 and 35 years old who received the YFV17D yellow fever vaccine.

The sample holds many counts of this clonotype. This sequence joins TRBV12-3 or TRBV12-4 and TRBJ1-5, with 8 nucleotides matching TRBD1. The CDR3 spans 16 residues. Unmatched junction bases numbered 5, after V lost 4 bases and J lost 0 bases. This chain's CDR3 is CASSSNQGASNQPQHF. In DNA, the CDR3 is TGTGCCAGCAGTTCTAATCAGGGGGCTAGCAATCAGCCCCAGCATTTT.

This clonotype came up many times. V gene TRBV20-1 combines with J gene TRBJ1-1; D not resolved. The ends were cut back, 3 bases at V and 10 bases at J, with 9 bases in the middle. Germline-derived CDR1 and CDR2 are DFQATT and SNEGSKA (reference sequence). The CDR3 is made up of 10 amino acids. The DNA for the CDR3 is TGCAGTGCTAGTGCTGCGCGAGCTTTCTTT. It translates to CSASAARAFF.

This clonotype was counted ten times or more. The V gene is TRBV10-3, the J gene TRBJ2-7, with 7 bases fitting TRBD2. Germline V gives CDR1 ENHRY, CDR2 SYGVKD. CDR3 length: 13 residues. Trimming cost V 6 bases and J 0 bases; bases outside gene matches: 2. The CDR3 DNA sequence: TGTGCCATCAGGTCGGGGGGCTCCTACGAGCAGTACGTC. Encoded protein: CAIRSGGSYEQYV.

This clonotype was observed many times. This chain connects TRBV3-1 to TRBJ1-5, with D uncertain. This CDR3 has 13 residues. The ends were cut back, 0 bases at V and 5 bases at J, with 5 bases in the middle. Germline V CDR1 and CDR2: LGHDT, YNNKEL (reference sequence). The CDR3 is CASSQDLDQPQHF. CDR3 sequence (DNA): TGTGCCAGCAGCCAAGACCTGGATCAGCCCCAGCATTTT.

This clonotype was detected many times. The chain is built from TRBV5-1 and TRBJ1-6, with a weak D call TRBD1 (5 bases). The CDR3 has 14 residues. Germline V gene data show CDR1 as SGHRS and CDR2 as YFSETQ. The germline V and J ends were trimmed by 4 bases and 8 bases, with 13 bases remaining between them. CDR3 protein: CASSEDGGYSPLHF. Written as DNA, the CDR3 is TGCGCCAGCAGCGAGGACGGGGGATATTCACCCCTCCACTTT.

This clonotype has a count of ten or more. The chain couples TRBV7-2 to TRBJ2-5, with TRBD2 as a possible D gene (5 bases). Germline V gives CDR1 SGHTA, CDR2 FQGNSA. This CDR3 is built from 14 residues. V lost 5 bases and J lost 1, with 11 bases in between. Written as DNA, the CDR3 is TGTGCCAGCAGCCCCAGCGGAAGCCAAGAGACCCAGTACTTC. This sequence encodes CASSPSGSQETQYF.

This clonotype appeared many times. The CDR3 reads CASFRGTSRETQYF. The CDR3 DNA reads TGCGCCAGCTTCCGAGGGACTAGCAGGGAGACCCAGTACTTC. This rearrangement joins TRBV5-1 to TRBJ2-5, with 9 nucleotides matching TRBD2. V lost 7 bases, J lost 5 bases, and 9 bases stayed unmatched. From germline, CDR1 is SGHRS and CDR2 YFSETQ. This CDR3 is 14 amino acids long.

In the case of this clonotype: This may come from a read error, since a much larger clone is one base off. This chain links TRBV6-1 with TRBJ1-2; 7 nucleotides match TRBD1. CDR3 length: 13 residues. CDR1 is MNHNS and CDR2 is SASEGT in the germline V gene. After removal of 6 bases from V and 8 bases from J, the junction contained 9 bases not matched to a gene. As DNA, the CDR3 is TGTGCCAGCAGAAGCGACAGGGAACGGGGCTACACCTTC. It encodes CASRSDRERGYTF.

This clonotype has at least ten counts. This chain joins TRBV4-3 and TRBJ2-7, with TRBD1 identical over 10 bases. Trimming at V came to 2 bases and at J to 2 bases, leaving 3 bases not matched to a gene. CDR3 size: 15 residues. The V gene's germline CDR1 is LGHNA and CDR2 YSLEER. CDR3 loop: CASSQRQGAAYEQYV. The DNA of the CDR3 is TGCGCCAGCAGCCAAAGACAGGGGGCCGCCTACGAGCAGTACGTC.

This clonotype was seen repeatedly, ten times or more. The rearrangement links TRBV5-1 to TRBJ2-3; 7 bases match TRBD2. This CDR3 is built from 16 residues. J gave up 0 bases and V 0 bases, and 4 bases lay outside the gene matches. Looked up from germline, CDR1 is SGHRS and CDR2 is YFSETQ. The CDR3 region has the DNA TGCGCCAGCAGCTTGGGGGTGCGGGGGAGCACAGATACGCAGTATTTT. Translation: CASSLGVRGSTDTQYF.

This clonotype appeared many times. The chain uses TRBV7-9 and TRBJ1-2; D gene uncertain. From germline, CDR1 is SEHNR and CDR2 FQNEAQ (reference sequence). CDR3 length: 12 amino acids. Trimming left V 5 bases short and J 6 bases short, with 10 bases between. CDR3 in amino acids: CASSPYTDGYTF. CDR3 nucleotide sequence: TGTGCCAGCAGCCCCTACACCGATGGCTACACCTTC.

This clonotype was recorded at least ten times. The CDR3 reads CASSKTEGSAFTGELFF. CDR3 in DNA: TGTGCCAGCAGTAAAACCGAGGGTTCTGCCTTCACCGGGGAGCTGTTTTTT. This chain joins TRBV13 and TRBJ2-2; possible D gene TRBD2, 5 bases. CDR3 length: 17 residues. Trimming removed 6 bases from V and 4 bases from J, with 21 bases in between. The germline gives CDR1 PRHDT, CDR2 FYEKMQ (reference sequence).

This clonotype appeared many times. CDR3 region: CASKRGEHTDTQYF. CDR3 DNA: TGTGCCAGCAAACGGGGGGAACACACAGATACGCAGTATTTT. The V gene is TRBV6-4, the J gene TRBJ2-3; TRBD2 aligns across 7 bases. The CDR3 contains 14 residues. J was trimmed by 2 bases and V by 7 bases; bases with no gene match: 6. CDR1 and CDR2 from the germline V gene are MRHNA and SNTAGT.

This clonotype was observed at least ten times. This chain uses TRBV7-2 with TRBJ2-2; 8 bases align to TRBD1. With 5 bases clipped from V and 7 bases from J, the junction kept 9 bases outside the gene matches. CDR1 and CDR2 (germline): SGHTA, FQGNSA. The CDR3 sequence is 15 residues long. In DNA, the CDR3 is TGTGCCAGCAGCCGCCCCCGGACAGGGTTCGGGGAGCTGTTTTTT. It encodes CASSRPRTGFGELFF.

This clonotype was detected ten times or more. The chain is built from TRBV13 and TRBJ1-2; possibly TRBD1 for D (6 bases). The CDR3 loop spans 15 amino acids. CDR1 and CDR2 from the germline V gene are PRHDT and FYEKMQ (reference sequence). The V end was cut by 4 bases, the J end by 3 bases, with 15 bases between. Here the CDR3 reads CASSSRDRSYYGYTF. As DNA, the CDR3 is TGTGCCAGCAGCTCTCGAGACAGGTCCTACTATGGCTACACCTTC.

At least ten counts were recorded for this clonotype. This sequence joins TRBV25-1 and TRBJ2-2, with a tentative D call TRBD2 (5 bases). Trimming pared 3 bases from V and 5 bases from J, leaving 13 bases between. CDR3 length: 15 residues. Germline loops: CDR1 MGHDK, CDR2 SYGVNS. The CDR3 sequence: CASSDGVGGTGELFF. For the CDR3, the DNA is TGTGCCAGCAGTGATGGAGTAGGAGGTACCGGGGAGCTGTTTTTT.

This clonotype was seen at least ten times. The V call is TRBV7-2, the J call TRBJ2-3; D unclear. The CDR3 covers 12 residues. The germline V gene has CDR1 SGHTA and CDR2 FQGNSA. V lost 0 bases to trimming and J lost 4 bases, with 2 bases between them. Here the CDR3 DNA reads TGTGCCAGCAGCTTAGCCCCAGATACGCAGTATTTT. Translating gives CASSLAPDTQYF.

Concerning this clonotype itself: The junction shows a germline mismatch at one end, possibly a read error. This chain joins TRBV3-1 and TRBJ2-5; D is uncertain. Looked up from germline, CDR1 is LGHDT and CDR2 is YNNKEL (reference sequence). This CDR3 has 17 amino acids. CDR3 DNA sequence: TGTGCCACCAGCCGCCTTGGGCAGTTGGGGTTACAAGAGACCCAGTACTTC. Protein: CATSRLGQLGLQETQYF.

This clonotype was seen ten or more times. This sequence joins TRBV7-3 and TRBJ1-1; a possible D gene is TRBD1 (5 bases). The CDR3 length is 14 residues. In germline, CDR1 is SGHTA, CDR2 FQGTGA. Between the trimmed V and J ends, which lost 5 bases and 1 base, there was a span of 11 bases. The CDR3 region is CASSPGHQNTEAFF. The DNA of the CDR3 is TGTGCCAGCAGCCCTGGACACCAGAACACTGAAGCTTTCTTT.

The chain has TRBV11-1 and TRBJ2-5; 8 nucleotides align to TRBD2. The V segment lost 2 bases and the J segment 5 bases; nucleotides outside the gene matches: 7. The CDR3 contains 15 residues. The germline gives CDR1 SGHAT, CDR2 FQDESV (reference sequence). CDR3 loop: CASSLSSGSWETQYF. DNA of the CDR3: TGTGCCAGCAGCTTATCTAGCGGGTCGTGGGAGACCCAGTACTTC.

This clonotype appeared many times. This chain's CDR3 is CASSFLVATDRGENIQYF. The CDR3 coding sequence is TGTGCCAGCAGTTTTTTAGTGGCAACGGACAGGGGCGAAAACATTCAGTACTTC. The chain links TRBV28 to TRBJ2-4, with 9 bases identical to TRBD1. Trimming removed 3 bases from V and 5 bases from J; junction bases left unmatched: 14. Germline loops: CDR1 MDHEN, CDR2 SYDVKM. This CDR3 comprises 18 residues.